The text below deals with one TCR beta chain. Data came from immunoSEQ multiplex PCR; TCRdb stores just in-frame clones and leaves some out. The data contain roughly 96,000 clones, around 47% of them singletons. The ends were cut back, 1 base at V and 0 bases at J, with 10 bases in the middle. Looked up from germline, CDR1 is SGDLS and CDR2 is YYNGEE. The CDR3 spans 15 residues. These data belong to a study of shared clonotypes between healthy human individuals. The receptor was derived from a woman aged 40 to 50 in good health. Some clones in this sample may be carry-over from other donors' samples. The material sequenced was PBMCs. The rearrangement links TRBV9 to TRBJ1-2; TRBD1 is a possible D gene (5 bases). In DNA form, the CDR3 reads TGTGCCAGCAGCGTATGGGGCAGCCCTAACTATGGCTACACCTTC. It specifies CASSVWGSPNYGYTF. The full variable domain, with the rest looked up from reference TRBV9 and TRBJ1-2, is DSGVTQTPKHLITATGQRVTLRCSPRSGDLSVYWYQQSLDQGLQFLIQYYNGEERAKGNILERFSAQQFPDLHSELNLSSLELGDSALYFCASSVWGSPNYGYTFGSGTRLTVV.